This T cell receptor beta chain was profiled in a study of cytomegalovirus exposure and HLA in healthy donors. Vbeta (60) and Jbeta (13) primers were used in the PCR. Here immunoSEQ multiplex PCR was the method, and the copy in TCRdb shows in-frame clones only, minus some. Here the sample spans approximately 90,000 clones, less than 80% being singletons. Germline values: CDR1 SGHTA, CDR2 FQGNSA. The CDR3 runs to 14 residues. Trimming stripped 2 bases from V and 0 bases from J, with 8 bases between. Sample: PBMCs. V is TRBV7-2 and J is TRBJ2-7; possibly TRBD2 for D (6 bases). This receptor was identified in a male donor in good health and CMV-seronegative. In nucleotides, the CDR3 is TGTGCCAGCAGCTTATACGGGAGCTCCTACGAGCAGTACTTC. The encoded protein is CASSLYGSSYEQYF.